This paragraph covers one T cell receptor beta chain sequence. Participant ages covered roughly 18 to 89 years across 25 or so US areas. Categorization into cohorts depended on clinical history that participants reported. Cohort 3 donors were reported recovered after two negative PCRs, clearance, or symptom resolution. These data are taken from a study of blood T cell repertoires in COVID-19. As handled by the study authors: How many nucleated cells were present was estimated from reference gene primer amplification. This table comes from immunoSEQ multiplex PCR, and its TCRdb copy is limited to in-frame clones, with some not included. V, J and clone size were drawn from that table, and D and trimming were deduced from the DNA. In the table there are 150,000 to 200,000 clones, roughly 87% of which are singletons. V was shortened by 1 base and J by 5 bases, with 15 bases between the two germline ends. Germline V gene sequence: CDR1 KGHSH, CDR2 LQKENI. This CDR3 is 15 amino acids long.

The source material was PBMCs or T cells enriched from blood (not recorded which). This chain uses TRBV18 with TRBJ2-7, with D maybe TRBD1 (6 bases). The receptor was isolated from a woman aged 25-40 years who had recovered from COVID-19. The DNA for the CDR3 is TGTGCCAGCTCACCACTACAGGGCCTCCTAGACGAGCAGTACTTC. Translated, it gives CASSPLQGLLDEQYF. Based on the CDR3 plus reference TRBV18 and TRBJ2-7, the full variable domain is NAGVMQNPRHLVRRRGQEARLRCSPMKGHSHVYWYRQLPEEGLKFMVYLQKENIIDESGMPKERFSAEFPKEGPSILRIQQVVRGDSAAYFCASSPLQGLLDEQYFGPGTRLTVT.